These 21 T cell receptor beta chains originate from one sample sequenced in a study of shared clonotypes between healthy human individuals. Method: immunoSEQ multiplex PCR; TCRdb's copy keeps in-frame clones and lacks some. The sample contains 1,500,000 or so clones, roughly 96% of which appear only once. The sequencing sample was made of naive CD4+ T cells sorted from blood. Indicated subset: CD45RA+ positively selected. Receptors were obtained from a man aged 25-45 years in good health.

This chain connects TRBV5-1 to TRBJ1-1; D not resolved. V was shortened by 0 bases and J by 3 bases, with 12 bases between the two germline ends. Germline-derived CDR1 and CDR2 are SGHRS and YFSETQ. The CDR3 covers 15 residues. CDR3: CASSLEGTADTEAFF. The CDR3 bases are TGCGCCAGCAGCTTGGAGGGAACCGCGGACACTGAAGCTTTCTTT.

The chain is built from TRBV11-2 and TRBJ2-1; TRBD1 agrees at 8 bases. CDR3 length: 16 amino acids. Germline CDR1 reads SGHAT; CDR2 reads FQNNGV. V lost 5 bases to trimming and J lost 5 bases; unmatched junction nucleotides: 11. The CDR3 sequence is CASSRRQGQPNNEQFF. CDR3 sequence (DNA): TGTGCCAGCAGCCGCAGACAGGGGCAACCTAACAATGAGCAGTTCTTC.

The chain combines TRBV5-6 with TRBJ2-1, with a possible D match to TRBD1 (5 bases). The ends were cut back, 0 bases at V and 8 bases at J, with 12 bases in the middle. The CDR3 contains 14 residues. Germline values: CDR1 SGHDT, CDR2 YYEEEE. CDR3 in amino acids: CASSLVGQGYEQFF. In DNA form, the CDR3 reads TGTGCCAGCAGCTTGGTGGGGCAGGGCTATGAGCAGTTCTTC.

The rearrangement links TRBV5-5 to TRBJ2-7; no clear D. Trimming removed 0 bases from V and 3 bases from J, with 10 bases in between. This CDR3 is built from 14 residues. CDR1 is SGHKS, CDR2 YYEKEE, per germline (reference sequence). This CDR3 reads CASSLAISNYEQYF. In DNA form, the CDR3 reads TGTGCCAGCAGCTTGGCCATCTCCAACTACGAGCAGTACTTC.

The chain has TRBV11-2 and TRBJ2-3; TRBD2 matches at 7 bases. V lost 3 bases, J lost 4 bases, and 1 base stayed unmatched. The CDR3 contains 13 residues. CDR1 is SGHAT and CDR2 is FQNNGV in the germline V gene. The CDR3, as DNA: TGTGCCAGCAGCTTTAGCGGGTCAGATACGCAGTATTTT. Amino acid sequence: CASSFSGSDTQYF.

The chain uses TRBV28 and TRBJ2-7; D is uncertain. The V gene's germline CDR1 is MDHEN and CDR2 SYDVKM. V gave up 3 bases and J gave up 4 bases, with 4 bases separating them. This CDR3 is built from 11 residues. The CDR3 DNA follows: TGTGCCAGCAGTTTTAAATACGAGCAGTACTTC. Its protein product is CASSFKYEQYF.

The chain recombines TRBV16 with TRBJ2-1, with D possibly TRBD1 on 5 matching bases. From germline, CDR1 is KGHSY and CDR2 FQNENV. The CDR3 has 15 residues. V shed 0 bases and J shed 7 bases, with 13 bases lying between them. The CDR3 sequence is CASSQSRRVGNEQFF. For the CDR3, the DNA is TGTGCCAGCAGCCAATCCCGCAGGGTCGGTAATGAGCAGTTCTTC.

A single count supports this clone. The V and J genes are TRBV18 and TRBJ1-1, with a tentative D call TRBD1 (5 bases). Looked up from germline, CDR1 is KGHSH and CDR2 is LQKENI. The CDR3 is 18 residues long. V lost 1 base and J lost 1, with 19 bases in between. CDR3 in amino acids: CASSPLLGADEGNTEAFF. CDR3 DNA: TGTGCCAGCTCACCACTTCTAGGGGCGGATGAGGGGAACACTGAAGCTTTCTTT.

This chain uses TRBV7-9 with TRBJ1-1; TRBD1 might be the D (5 bases). Germline values: CDR1 SEHNR, CDR2 FQNEAQ (reference sequence). CDR3 length: 13 amino acids. The V end was cut by 8 bases, the J end by 5 bases, with 15 bases between. In nucleotides, the CDR3 is TGTGCCAGCCTGGGGGGGAGCCGGACTGAAGCTTTCTTT. It codes for CASLGGSRTEAFF.

The J gene is TRBJ2-7, the V gene TRBV9; unclear D gene. Trimming took off 1 base at V and 2 bases at J, with 10 bases between the two ends. Germline V gene lookup returns CDR1 SGDLS and CDR2 YYNGEE. The CDR3 loop spans 14 amino acids. This CDR3 reads CASSVSIPAYEQYF. CDR3 sequence (DNA): TGTGCCAGCAGCGTAAGCATACCTGCCTACGAGCAGTACTTC.

The CDR3 DNA reads TGTGCCACTCAGGCTAGCACAGATACGCAGTATTTT. Amino acid sequence: CATQASTDTQYF. The chain links TRBV10-3 to TRBJ2-3; no firm D call. The CDR3 runs to 12 residues. The V end lost 10 bases, the J end lost 0 bases, and 8 bases lay between the germline ends. Per germline, CDR1 ENHRY and CDR2 SYGVKD.

This clone was seen only once. V usage is TRBV10-3 and J usage is TRBJ2-5, with TRBD2 identical over 9 bases. The CDR3 length is 15 residues. The trim removed 3 bases at V and 5 bases at J, leaving 7 bases unmatched. Germline V CDR1 and CDR2: ENHRY, SYGVKD. CDR3 in DNA: TGTGCCATCAGTGAACCGGGACTAGCAATTGAGACCCAGTACTTC. This codes for CAISEPGLAIETQYF.

This chain connects TRBV5-1 to TRBJ1-1; tentatively, D is TRBD1 (5 bases). The V gene's germline CDR1 is SGHRS and CDR2 YFSETQ. The CDR3 spans 14 residues. V was clipped by 4 bases and J by 3 bases, with 13 bases between them. This chain's CDR3 is CASSQQGVDTEAFF. The CDR3 nucleotides are TGCGCCAGCAGCCAGCAGGGAGTAGACACTGAAGCTTTCTTT.

The chain is built from TRBV27 and TRBJ2-7; 10 bases are shared with TRBD1. The CDR3 sequence is 19 residues long. The J segment lost 2 bases and the V segment lost 6 bases, leaving 19 bases of the junction unmatched. Germline V gene lookup returns CDR1 MNHEY and CDR2 SMNVEV (reference sequence). The CDR3 region has the DNA TGTGCCAGCAGCCTAACTTTTAAGCCGGGACAGGGGATTACCTACGAGCAGTACTTC. As protein: CASSLTFKPGQGITYEQYF.

The chain couples TRBV28 to TRBJ2-2; D may correspond to TRBD1 or TRBD2 (5 bases each). The germline V and J ends were trimmed by 6 bases and 0 bases, with 11 bases remaining between them. The germline V gene encodes CDR1 MDHEN and CDR2 SYDVKM. This CDR3 is built from 15 residues. Here the CDR3 reads CASSSGTANTGELFF. The DNA for the CDR3 is TGTGCCAGCAGCTCCGGGACGGCGAACACCGGGGAGCTGTTTTTT.

Only one count was recorded for this clone. The chain uses TRBV28 and TRBJ2-3; 12 bases map to TRBD2. Germline CDR1 and CDR2: MDHEN and SYDVKM. The CDR3 sequence is 15 residues long. Unmatched junction bases numbered 5, after V lost 6 bases and J lost 4 bases. In nucleotides, the CDR3 is TGTGCCAGCAGGCTAGCGGGAGGGCTGGCAGATACGCAGTATTTT. This encodes CASRLAGGLADTQYF.

The rearrangement uses TRBV10-3 and TRBJ1-5; D is uncertain. Per germline, CDR1 ENHRY and CDR2 SYGVKD. Deletions cut 0 bases from V and 11 bases from J, with 11 bases between. This CDR3 is 13 amino acids long. CDR3 in DNA: TGTGCCATCAGTGAGTCGAATTGGGCAGCCCAGCATTTT. This translates into CAISESNWAAQHF.

The rearrangement joins TRBV7-8 to TRBJ1-1; D uncertain. Per the germline V gene, CDR1 is SGHVS and CDR2 is FQNEAQ. V was clipped by 4 bases and J by 5 bases, with 17 bases between them. The CDR3 has 15 amino acids. The CDR3 is CASSSSMPWETEAFF. As DNA, the CDR3 is TGTGCCAGCAGCTCCTCTATGCCCTGGGAAACTGAAGCTTTCTTT.

The rearrangement joins TRBV11-3 to TRBJ2-5; 7 nucleotides align to TRBD1. Losses at the gene ends were 1 base for V and 5 bases for J; bases not matched to a gene: 7. The CDR3 extends over 15 amino acids. CDR1 and CDR2 from the germline V gene are SGHNT and YENEEA. Here the CDR3 DNA reads TGTGCCAGCAGCTTAGGCAGGGGGTATTTGGAGACCCAGTACTTC. It encodes CASSLGRGYLETQYF.

The chain employs TRBV28 and TRBJ2-7, with D tentatively TRBD2 (5 bases). The CDR3 runs 15 residues. Between the trimmed V and J ends, which lost 2 bases and 4 bases, there was a span of 15 bases. Germline V lookup: CDR1 MDHEN, CDR2 SYDVKM. The CDR3, as DNA: TGTGCCAGCAGTTTAAGCTCGGCGGGTACTTACGAGCAGTACTTC. It is translated as CASSLSSAGTYEQYF.

This clone was seen only a few times. The V gene is TRBV5-6, the J gene TRBJ2-7; tentatively, D is TRBD2 (6 bases). Trimming removed 1 base at V and 5 bases at J, with 19 bases between. The CDR3 runs to 16 residues. From germline, CDR1 is SGHDT and CDR2 YYEEEE. The CDR3 DNA sequence: TGTGCCAGCAGCTTGATGATCCGGGACTCGGTTAACGAGCAGTACTTC. Protein product: CASSLMIRDSVNEQYF.